This TCR beta chain derives from a study of T cell clonality in common variable immunodeficiency. Study-wide results and limits: In common variable immunodeficiency, TCR beta chains reportedly carried fewer deletions and N-nucleotide insertions. CVID patient heterogeneity limited repertoire-clinical complication correlations. TCRbeta clonality was increased in CVID versus healthy controls.

Using immunoSEQ multiplex PCR, the repertoire was profiled, and TCRdb retains in-frame clones only, with some absent. The sample yields around 14,000 clones, without any singletons. V shed 0 bases and J shed 2 bases, with 15 bases lying between them. Germline lookup yields CDR1 LNHDA and CDR2 SQIVND (reference sequence). This CDR3 spans 17 amino acids. Replacement immunoglobulin had been given to every CVID subject for at least one year. This clone was seen a handful of times. Its antigen remains unidentified. From the germline J gene comes the end of the CDR3, since the read stops 3 residues before it.

This receptor was taken from a human donor with common variable immunodeficiency. The chain employs TRBV19 and TRBJ2-3; D may be TRBD2 (6 bases). The sample consisted of peripheral blood mononuclear cells. The covered CDR3 bases are TGTGCCAGTAGTATAGAATCCAAGGGGACTTTCACAGATACG. Translated, it gives CASSIESKGTFTDT. The CDR3 in full is CASSIESKGTFTDTQYF.